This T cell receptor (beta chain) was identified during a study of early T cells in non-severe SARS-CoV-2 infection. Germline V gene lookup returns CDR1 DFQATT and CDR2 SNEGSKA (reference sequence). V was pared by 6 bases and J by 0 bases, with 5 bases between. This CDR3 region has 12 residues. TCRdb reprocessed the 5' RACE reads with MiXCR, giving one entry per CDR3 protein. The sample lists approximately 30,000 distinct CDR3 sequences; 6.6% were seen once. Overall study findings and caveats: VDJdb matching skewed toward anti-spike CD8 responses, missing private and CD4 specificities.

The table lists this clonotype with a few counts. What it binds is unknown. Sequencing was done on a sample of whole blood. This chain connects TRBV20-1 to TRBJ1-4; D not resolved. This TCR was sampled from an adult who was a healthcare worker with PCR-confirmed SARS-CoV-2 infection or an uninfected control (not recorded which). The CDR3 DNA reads TGCAGTGCAGGCACAACTAATGAAAAACTGTTTTTT. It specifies CSAGTTNEKLFF.